This entry features one T cell receptor (beta chain) sequence. Its antigen has not been determined. No base-level quality is on record; no much larger clone is a single base apart. The sample carries other DNA sequences with the same CDR3. The sample belongs to a study of technical replicates of blood from a few donors (dated by TCRdb to 2016 to 2017). The protocol used for the library was the immunoSEQ multiplex PCR assay. Sourced from immuneACCESS, this table was stored by TCRdb with only in-frame sequences that have V and J called. A share of the clones is absent; for the studies checked, an unresolved V gene accounts for under half, and the remainder has no known explanation. Within this sample are tens of thousands of clones, with just under 90% of them counted one time only. About 5% of the sample is in the top ten clones. Sequenced material: PBMCs. This receptor was obtained from a human donor in good health. Some clones in this sample may be carry-over from other donors' samples.

The CDR3 protein sequence reads: CASSLSGGTYEQYF. The nucleotide sequence reads as follows: TGCGCCAGCAGCTTGTCGGGAGGCACCTACGAGCAGTACTTC. The chain links TRBV5-1 with TRBJ2-7; 7 central bases correspond to TRBD2. Reading from cysteine to phenylalanine, the CDR3 counts 14 amino acids. CDR3 DNA only is kept here, 42 bases in frame from base 1. CDR1 and CDR2, per the germline V gene, are SGHRS and YFSETQ. Trimming takes 1 base off V and 2 bases off J; junction bases not matched to a gene: 3. Extended through the reference TRBV5-1 and TRBJ2-7 proteins, this CDR3 yields the full variable domain: KAGVTQTPRYLIKTRGQQVTLSCSPISGHRSVSWYQQTPGQGLQFLFEYFSETQRNKGNFPGRFSGRQFSNSRSEMNVSTLELGDSALYLCASSLSGGTYEQYFGPGTRLTVT.